Listed below are T cell receptor beta chains from one sample, sequenced in a study of T cell responses to AZD1222 COVID-19 vaccine. The protocol was immunoSEQ multiplex PCR, while the TCRdb copy is restricted to in-frame clones and leaves out a portion. Of approximately 76,000 clones listed, 65% to 85% are singletons. This specimen was peripheral blood, taken on day 0 of AZD1222 vaccination. The receptor source for this set is an adult in good health. The conserved cysteine and the conserved F or W are not part of the CDR3 here. Fields, in order: CDR3 length, J gene, V gene, CDR3 protein.

>13|TRBJ1-4|TRBV29-1
SVEDAAGTNEKLF
>13|TRBJ1-3|TRBV24-1
ATSDSSGTGNTIY
>14|TRBJ2-1|TRBV7-8
ASSLEAGGTDNEQF
>13|TRBJ1-1|TRBV18
ASSPFGGGNTEAF
>13|TRBJ1-6|TRBV2
ASSELTGGNSPLH
>13|TRBJ1-2|TRBV6-5
ASSYQEGRDYGYT
>15|TRBJ1-6|TRBV27
ASSLLPGSSYNSPLH
>11|TRBJ1-1|TRBV19
ASTERRGTEAF
>11|TRBJ1-2|TRBV12-3/TRBV12-4
ASSTGTGDGYT
>13|TRBJ2-2|TRBV6-5
ASRPGLAGAGELF
>11|TRBJ2-7|TRBV27
ASSTGTTYEQY
>14|TRBJ2-7|TRBV15
ATSRDLAGASYEQY
>13|TRBJ2-2|TRBV10-3
AISPGQGVAGELF
>14|TRBJ1-5|TRBV7-8
ASSLVRTESNQPQH
>15|TRBJ2-5|TRBV11-2
ASSLDARVPASETQY
>11|TRBJ1-1|TRBV7-3
ASSLGMNTEAF
>15|TRBJ2-1|TRBV21-1
ASINPSTGTCYNEQF
>14|TRBJ1-5|TRBV19
ASRGSGVGGNQPQH
>12|TRBJ2-1|TRBV6-5
ASSLRTEYNEQF
>14|TRBJ2-7|TRBV4-1
ASSPSLGEDTYEQY
>12|TRBJ1-2|TRBV19
ASSSPGQFYGYT
>12|TRBJ2-3|TRBV5-1
ASSLGTVTDTQY
>13|TRBJ1-4|TRBV4-3
ASSLSGGPNEKLF
>13|TRBJ1-6|TRBV14
ASSQAGWGNSPLH
>13|TRBJ2-1|TRBV19
ASSIVAGAYNEQF
>13|TRBJ2-3|TRBV3-1/TRBV3-2
ASSHLAGGLDTQY
>10|TRBJ2-5|TRBV10-3
AISGGEETQY
>9|TRBJ2-7|TRBV27
ASWTSYEQY
>13|TRBJ2-7|TRBV21-1
ASSKVGGSLYEQY
>10|TRBJ1-1|TRBV7-9
ASSLQNTEAF
>16|TRBJ2-7|TRBV4-1
ASSQGDFVGQDAYEQY
>11|TRBJ2-2|TRBV5-1
ASSFGRAGELF
>14|TRBJ2-2|TRBV9
ASSVGRGSLTGELF
>13|TRBJ2-1|TRBV25-1
ASSVYREAYNEQF
>13|TRBJ2-7|TRBV9
ASSVFSEGAWEQY
>12|TRBJ2-7|TRBV6-2/TRBV6-3
ASSPLGPPYEQY
>12|TRBJ2-2|TRBV9
ASSGTDGGGELF
>14|TRBJ1-6|TRBV4-1
ASSQRERASNSPLH
>14|TRBJ2-7|TRBV4-2
ASSQDRDEQFYEQY
>14|TRBJ1-3|TRBV6-6
ASSYPTGSPGNTIY
>13|TRBJ1-6|TRBV3-1/TRBV3-2
ASSQDGQGRSPLH
>15|TRBJ2-1|TRBV5-1
ASSLGLAGALSHEQF
>12|TRBJ1-5|TRBV5-6
ASSEKGGNQPQH
>11|TRBJ1-3|TRBV7-2
ASSPQSGNTIY
>11|TRBJ1-2|TRBV7-2
ASSSTGNYGYT
>14|TRBJ2-7|TRBV4-3
ASSQDSSGSSYEQY
>14|TRBJ2-2|TRBV5-6
ASTKSGDRAAGELF
>13|TRBJ2-1|TRBV7-9
ASHLGLISYNEQF
>15|TRBJ1-5|TRBV27
ASTPLDRGGNNQPQH
>11|TRBJ1-5|TRBV19
ASSPGRNQPQH
>13|TRBJ1-1|TRBV7-3
ASSLTGVGNTEAF
>11|TRBJ1-1|TRBV11-2
ASSSQGDTEAF
>9|TRBJ2-1|TRBV7-9
ASSLSREQF
>12|TRBJ1-2|TRBV7-2
ASSPRGDLGGYT